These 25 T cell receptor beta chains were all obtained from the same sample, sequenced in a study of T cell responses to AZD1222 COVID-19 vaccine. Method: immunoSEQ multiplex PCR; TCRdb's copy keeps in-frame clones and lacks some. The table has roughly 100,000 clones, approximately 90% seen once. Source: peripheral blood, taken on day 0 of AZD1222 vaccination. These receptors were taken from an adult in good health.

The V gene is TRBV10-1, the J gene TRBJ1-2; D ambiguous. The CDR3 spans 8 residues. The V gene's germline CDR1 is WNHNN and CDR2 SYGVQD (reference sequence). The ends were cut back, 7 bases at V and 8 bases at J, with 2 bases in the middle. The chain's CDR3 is CASNGYTF. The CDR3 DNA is TGCGCCAGCAACGGCTACACCTTC.

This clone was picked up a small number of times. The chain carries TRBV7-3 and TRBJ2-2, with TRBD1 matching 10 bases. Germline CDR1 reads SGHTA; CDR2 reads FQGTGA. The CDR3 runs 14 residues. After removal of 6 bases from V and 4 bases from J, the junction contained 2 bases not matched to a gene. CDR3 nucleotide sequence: TGTGCCAGCAGGGGGACAGGGGCCACCGGGGAGCTGTTTTTT. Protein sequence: CASRGTGATGELFF.

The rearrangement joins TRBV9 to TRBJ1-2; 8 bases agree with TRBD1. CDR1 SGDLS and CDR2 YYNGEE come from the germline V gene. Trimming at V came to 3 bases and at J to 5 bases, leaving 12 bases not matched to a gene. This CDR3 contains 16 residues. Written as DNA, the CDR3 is TGTGCCAGCAGCGACCCTTCGCAGGGGGCTTTTTATGGCTACACCTTC. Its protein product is CASSDPSQGAFYGYTF.

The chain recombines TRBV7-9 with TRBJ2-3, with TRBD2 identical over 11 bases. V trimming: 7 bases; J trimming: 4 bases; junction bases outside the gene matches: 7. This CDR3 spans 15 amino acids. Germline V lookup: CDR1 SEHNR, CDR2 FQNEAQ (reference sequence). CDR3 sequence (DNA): TGTGCCAGCACCCTAGGTAGCGGGGGGGCAGATACGCAGTATTTT. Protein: CASTLGSGGADTQYF.

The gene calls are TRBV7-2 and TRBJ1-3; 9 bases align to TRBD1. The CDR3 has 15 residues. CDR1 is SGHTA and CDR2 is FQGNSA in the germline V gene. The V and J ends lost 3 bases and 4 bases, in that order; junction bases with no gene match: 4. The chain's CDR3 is CASSFTTGGGNTIYF. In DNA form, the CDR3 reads TGTGCCAGCAGCTTTACGACAGGGGGAGGAAACACCATATATTTT.

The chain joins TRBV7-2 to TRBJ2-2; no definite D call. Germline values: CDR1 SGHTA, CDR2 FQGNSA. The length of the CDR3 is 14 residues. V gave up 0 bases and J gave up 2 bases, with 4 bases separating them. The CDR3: CASSLALNTGELFF. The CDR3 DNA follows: TGTGCCAGCAGCTTAGCCCTCAACACCGGGGAGCTGTTTTTT. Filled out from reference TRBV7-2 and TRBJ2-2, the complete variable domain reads GAGVSQSPSNKVTEKGKDVELRCDPISGHTALYWYRQSLGQGLEFLIYFQGNSAPDKSGLPSDRFSAERTGGSVSTLTIQRTQQEDSAVYLCASSLALNTGELFFGEGSRLTVL.

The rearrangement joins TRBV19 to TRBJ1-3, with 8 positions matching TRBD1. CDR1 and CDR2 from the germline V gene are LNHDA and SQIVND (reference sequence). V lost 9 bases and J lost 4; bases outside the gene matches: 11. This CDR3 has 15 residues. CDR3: CASLQGVASGNTIYF. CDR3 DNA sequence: TGTGCCAGCCTACAGGGGGTCGCGTCCGGAAACACCATATATTTT.

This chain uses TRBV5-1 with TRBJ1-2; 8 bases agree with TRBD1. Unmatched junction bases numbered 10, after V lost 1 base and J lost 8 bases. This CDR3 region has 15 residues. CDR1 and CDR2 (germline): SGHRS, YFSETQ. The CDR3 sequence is CASSLRGGQDGGYTF. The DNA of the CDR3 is TGCGCCAGCAGCTTGCGTGGGGGACAGGACGGAGGCTACACCTTC.

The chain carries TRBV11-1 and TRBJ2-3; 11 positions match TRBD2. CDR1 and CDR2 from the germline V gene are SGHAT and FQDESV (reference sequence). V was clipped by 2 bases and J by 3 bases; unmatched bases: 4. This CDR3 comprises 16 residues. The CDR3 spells CASSLSSGGSTDTQYF. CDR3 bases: TGTGCCAGCAGCTTATCTAGCGGGGGGTCAACAGATACGCAGTATTTT.

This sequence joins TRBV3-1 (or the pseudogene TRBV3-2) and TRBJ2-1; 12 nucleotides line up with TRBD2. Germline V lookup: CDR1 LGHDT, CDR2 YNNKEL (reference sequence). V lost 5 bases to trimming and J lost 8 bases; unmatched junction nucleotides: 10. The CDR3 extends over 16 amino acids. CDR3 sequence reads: CASSRGLAGRGDEQFF. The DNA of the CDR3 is TGTGCCAGCAGCAGGGGACTAGCGGGCCGAGGCGATGAGCAGTTCTTC.

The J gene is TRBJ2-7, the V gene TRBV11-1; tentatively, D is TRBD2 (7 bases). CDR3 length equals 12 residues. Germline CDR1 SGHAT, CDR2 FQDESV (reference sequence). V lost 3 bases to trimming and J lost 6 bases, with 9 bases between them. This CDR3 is CASSFGGREQYF. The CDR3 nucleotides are TGTGCCAGCAGCTTCGGGGGGCGCGAGCAGTACTTC.

The CDR3 sequence is CSVGRTAEPYNEQFF. CDR3 nucleotide sequence: TGCAGCGTGGGCCGGACGGCTGAACCTTACAATGAGCAGTTCTTC. This rearrangement joins TRBV29-1 to TRBJ2-1, with D hard to call. Germline V gene sequence: CDR1 SQVTM, CDR2 ANQGSEA. The CDR3 runs 15 residues. V was trimmed by 6 bases and J by 4 bases, leaving 19 bases between them.

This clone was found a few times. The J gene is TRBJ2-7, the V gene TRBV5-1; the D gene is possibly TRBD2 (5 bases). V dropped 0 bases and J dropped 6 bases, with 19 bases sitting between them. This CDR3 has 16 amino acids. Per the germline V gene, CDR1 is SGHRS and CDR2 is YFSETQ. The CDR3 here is CASSLGAGGLPSEQYF. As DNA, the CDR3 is TGCGCCAGCAGCTTGGGGGCAGGAGGCCTCCCCAGCGAGCAGTACTTC.

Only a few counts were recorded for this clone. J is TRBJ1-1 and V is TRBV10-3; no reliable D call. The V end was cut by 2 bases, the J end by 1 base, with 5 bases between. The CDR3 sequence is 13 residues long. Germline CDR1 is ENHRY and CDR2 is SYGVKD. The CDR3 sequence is CAISEAGNTEAFF. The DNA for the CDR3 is TGTGCCATCAGTGAGGCAGGGAACACTGAAGCTTTCTTT.

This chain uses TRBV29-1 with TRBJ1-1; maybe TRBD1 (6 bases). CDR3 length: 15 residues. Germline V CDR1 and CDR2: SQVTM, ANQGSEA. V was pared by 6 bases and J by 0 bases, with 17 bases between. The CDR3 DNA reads TGCAGCGTGGGGAGGGGGGCGTTCATGAACACTGAAGCTTTCTTT. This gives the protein CSVGRGAFMNTEAFF.

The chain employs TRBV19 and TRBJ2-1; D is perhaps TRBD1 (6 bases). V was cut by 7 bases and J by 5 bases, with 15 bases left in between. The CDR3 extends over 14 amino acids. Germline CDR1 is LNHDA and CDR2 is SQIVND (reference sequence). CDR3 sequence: CASNQIGQHNEQFF. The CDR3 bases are TGTGCCAGTAATCAGATAGGACAGCACAATGAGCAGTTCTTC.

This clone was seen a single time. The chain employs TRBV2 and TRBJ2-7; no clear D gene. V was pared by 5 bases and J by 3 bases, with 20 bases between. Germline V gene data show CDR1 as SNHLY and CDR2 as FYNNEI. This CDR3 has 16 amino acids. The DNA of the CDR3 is TGTGCCAGCAGTTCCGCTTGGGCAGTCTCCGACTACGAGCAGTACTTC. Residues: CASSSAWAVSDYEQYF.

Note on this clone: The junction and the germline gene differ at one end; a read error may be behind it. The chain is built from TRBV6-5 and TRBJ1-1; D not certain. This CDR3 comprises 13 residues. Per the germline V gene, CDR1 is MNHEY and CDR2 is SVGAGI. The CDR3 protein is CASIYQRGTEAFF. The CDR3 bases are TGTGCCAGCATTTACCAGCGTGGCACTGAAGCTTTCTTT.

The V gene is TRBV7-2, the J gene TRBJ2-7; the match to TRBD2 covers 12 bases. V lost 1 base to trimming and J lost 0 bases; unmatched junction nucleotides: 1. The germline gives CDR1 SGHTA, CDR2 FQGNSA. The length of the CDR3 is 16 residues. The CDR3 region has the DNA TGTGCCAGCAGCTTAGGGACTAGCGGGATCTCCTACGAGCAGTACTTC. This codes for CASSLGTSGISYEQYF. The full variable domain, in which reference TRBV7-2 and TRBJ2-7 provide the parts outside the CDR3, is GAGVSQSPSNKVTEKGKDVELRCDPISGHTALYWYRQSLGQGLEFLIYFQGNSAPDKSGLPSDRFSAERTGGSVSTLTIQRTQQEDSAVYLCASSLGTSGISYEQYFGPGTRLTVT.

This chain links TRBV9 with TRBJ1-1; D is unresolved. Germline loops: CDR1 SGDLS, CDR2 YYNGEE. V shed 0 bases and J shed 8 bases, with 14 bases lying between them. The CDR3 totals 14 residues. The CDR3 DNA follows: TGTGCCAGCAGCGTAGTGAAAGAATCACCAGAAGCTTTCTTT. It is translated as CASSVVKESPEAFF.

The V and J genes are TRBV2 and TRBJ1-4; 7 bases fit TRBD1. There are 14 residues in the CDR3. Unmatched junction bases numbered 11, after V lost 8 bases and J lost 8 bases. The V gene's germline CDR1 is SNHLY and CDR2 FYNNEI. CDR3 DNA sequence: TGTGCCAGCTCCCCGCAGGGGGGGGAAGAAAAACTGTTTTTT. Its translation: CASSPQGGEEKLFF.

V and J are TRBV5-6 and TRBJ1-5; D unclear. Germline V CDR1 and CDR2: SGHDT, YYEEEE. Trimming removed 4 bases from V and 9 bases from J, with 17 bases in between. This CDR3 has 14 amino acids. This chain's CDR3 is CASSRRSGSGPQHF. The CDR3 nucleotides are TGTGCCAGCAGCAGACGATCGGGGAGTGGGCCCCAGCATTTT.

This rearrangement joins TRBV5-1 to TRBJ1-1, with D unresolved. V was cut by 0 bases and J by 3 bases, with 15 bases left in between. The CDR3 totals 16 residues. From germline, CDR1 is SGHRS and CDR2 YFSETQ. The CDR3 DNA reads TGCGCCAGCAGCTTGGACCCGATGGATTCTGACACTGAAGCTTTCTTT. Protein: CASSLDPMDSDTEAFF.

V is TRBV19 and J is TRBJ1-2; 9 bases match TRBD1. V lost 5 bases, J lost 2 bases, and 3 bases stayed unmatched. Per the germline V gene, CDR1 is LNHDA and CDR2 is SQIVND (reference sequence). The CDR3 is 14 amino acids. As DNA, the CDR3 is TGTGCCAGTAGTCAAGACAGGGGGAACTATGGCTACACCTTC. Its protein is CASSQDRGNYGYTF.

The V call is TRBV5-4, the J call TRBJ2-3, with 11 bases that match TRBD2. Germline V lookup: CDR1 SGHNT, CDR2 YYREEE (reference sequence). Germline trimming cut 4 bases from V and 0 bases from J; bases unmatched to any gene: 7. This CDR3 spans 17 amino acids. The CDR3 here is CASSPRLAGTSTDTQYF. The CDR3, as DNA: TGTGCCAGCAGCCCTCGACTAGCGGGAACAAGCACAGATACGCAGTATTTT.